A selection of T cell receptor beta chains follows, all from one sample in a study of shared clonotypes between healthy human individuals. Sequencing used immunoSEQ multiplex PCR; TCRdb keeps in-frame clones, though not all of them. The sample includes 2 million to 3 million clones, 85% to 95% of them seen just once. The sample comprised naive CD4+ T cells sorted from blood. These TCRs come from a man between 18 and 35 years old in good health. CDR3s include the opening cysteine and the closing phenylalanine or tryptophan. D genes are given only for firm matches. Part of the rows lack a size; the others show once, few, many or a class for expanded clones.

TRBD2 TRBJ2-3 TRBV5-1 . CASSQAGLAGTDTQYF TGCGCCAGCAGCCAGGCTGGACTAGCGGGTACAGATACGCAGTATTTT
TRBD1 TRBJ2-4 TRBV14 . CASSQEVRGLKNIQYF TGTGCCAGCAGCCAAGAAGTCAGGGGGCTCAAAAACATTCAGTACTTC
. TRBJ1-5 TRBV11-2 once CASSLGRPPWPYQPQHF TGTGCCAGCAGCTTAGGTAGGCCCCCATGGCCTTATCAGCCCCAGCATTTT
. TRBJ1-1 TRBV6-1 . CASSTAEAFF TGTGCCAGCAGTACGGCTGAAGCTTTCTTT
. TRBJ2-5 TRBV11-2 . CASRSRQEQETQYF TGTGCCAGCAGGTCCCGACAAGAACAAGAGACCCAGTACTTC
. TRBJ1-6 TRBV5-1 . CASSLGGEGSPLHF TGCGCCAGCAGCTTGGGAGGGGAGGGTTCACCCCTCCACTTT
. TRBJ1-1 TRBV13 . CASSLGGNTEAFF TGTGCCAGCAGCTTGGGCGGGAACACTGAAGCTTTCTTT
TRBD1 TRBJ2-1 TRBV19 . CASTRDRAYNEQFF TGTGCCAGTACTAGGGACAGAGCCTACAATGAGCAGTTCTTC
. TRBJ2-3 TRBV28 . CASSWRTPNTDTQYF TGTGCCAGCAGTTGGAGGACGCCTAACACAGATACGCAGTATTTT
. TRBJ2-1 TRBV20-1 once CSARANNEQFF TGCAGTGCTAGAGCAAACAATGAGCAGTTCTTC
. TRBJ2-7 TRBV7-2 . CASSLRRSYEQYF TGTGCCAGCAGCTTAAGGCGGTCCTACGAGCAGTACTTC
TRBD2 TRBJ2-3 TRBV6-5 . CASTAPGGDTQYF TGTGCCAGCACCGCGCCGGGGGGGGATACGCAGTATTTT
TRBD2 TRBJ2-2 TRBV9 . CASSVESSGRGGELFF TGTGCCAGCAGCGTAGAGAGTAGCGGGAGAGGCGGGGAGCTGTTTTTT
TRBD1 TRBJ1-4 TRBV5-1 . CASSLEGGAEKLFF TGCGCCAGCAGCTTGGAAGGGGGCGCGGAAAAACTGTTTTTT
TRBD1 TRBJ1-5 TRBV19 . CASSRGLVSNQPQHF TGTGCCAGTAGCAGGGGGCTCGTTAGCAATCAGCCCCAGCATTTT
TRBD1 TRBJ2-6 TRBV10-3 . CAISDWDRGSGANVLTF TGTGCCATCAGTGATTGGGACAGGGGGTCTGGGGCCAACGTCCTGACTTTC
. TRBJ2-3 TRBV5-1 . CASSSKNTDTQYF TGCGCCAGCAGCTCGAAAAACACAGATACGCAGTATTTT
. TRBJ2-3 TRBV28 . CASSFTGLYKQSDTQYF TGTGCCAGCAGTTTTACCGGACTCTACAAGCAATCAGATACGCAGTATTTT
. TRBJ1-1 TRBV7-2 . CASSLGSVPRTEAFF TGTGCCAGCAGCTTAGGGTCAGTCCCTAGAACTGAAGCTTTCTTT
. TRBJ2-1 TRBV5-1 . CASSLYRGGSLDNEQFF TGCGCCAGCAGCTTGTACAGGGGGGGTTCCCTCGACAATGAGCAGTTCTTC